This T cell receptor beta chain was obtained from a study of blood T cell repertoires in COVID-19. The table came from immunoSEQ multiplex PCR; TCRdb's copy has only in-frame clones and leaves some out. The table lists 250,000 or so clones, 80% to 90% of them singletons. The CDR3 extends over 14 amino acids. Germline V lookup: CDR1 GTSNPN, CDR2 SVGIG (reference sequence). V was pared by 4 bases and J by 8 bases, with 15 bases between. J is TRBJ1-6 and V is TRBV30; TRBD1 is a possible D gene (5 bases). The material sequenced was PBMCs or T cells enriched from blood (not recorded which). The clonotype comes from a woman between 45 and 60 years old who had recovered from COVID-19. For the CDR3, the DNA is TGTGCCTGGAAGAACGTCCCCAGGGATTCACCCCTCCACTTT. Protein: CAWKNVPRDSPLHF.